This TCR beta chain was captured in a study of T cell clones after liver transplantation (dated by TCRdb to the late 2010s). For the wider study: The samples were obtained from ITN030ST, a randomized trial that attempted immunosuppression withdrawal within 2 years after liver transplantation. As an antigen-independent comparator for donor-reactive sequences, third party-reactive TCRbeta sequences were also identified from pre-transplant MLRs. Donor-reactive T cell clones were identified using TCRbeta sequencing after a pre-transplant mixed lymphocyte reaction and were then followed in post-transplant blood. Three of the eight recipients were HCV-positive; the others were transplanted for non-autoimmune, non-viral indications. Of the 8 liver transplant recipients making up the studied cohort, 3 were classified as tolerant and 5 as non-tolerant. To count as tolerant, a recipient had to stay completely off immunosuppression for at least one year without liver enzymes climbing beyond twice the upper limit of normal. No induction therapy was given to the subjects, and standard immunosuppression was administered until randomization at 12-24 months post-transplant. Blood samples were collected pre-transplant, then pre-randomization ahead of withdrawal, and finally post-randomization once withdrawal had either been completed or failed. General conclusions and limits of the study: Because of small, heterogeneous patient numbers and non-standardized post-transplant time points, the conclusions were only preliminary. Once repertoire turnover was taken into account, donor-reactive detection showed a significant reduction for CD4 in 7 of 8 subjects and for CD8 in 8 of 8. In 5 of 8 subjects, regardless of tolerance or HCV status, circulating donor-reactive CD4 TCRbeta sequences dropped significantly post-transplant. Without allograft tissue specimens, donor-reactive T cells may have migrated into the graft rather than being deleted. Low numbers of available donor cells limited the measurable donor-reactive repertoire in two subjects. A greater decline was seen for donor-reactive sequences than for third party-reactive sequences, suggesting partial antigen-specific deletion unrelated to withdrawal success.

This specimen's time point label, interpreted: pre-transplant. Thawed unstimulated PBMCs were stained for CD3, CD4 and CD8 and FACS-sorted into CD3+CD4+ and CD3+CD8+ populations. All 8 studied subjects were randomized to immunosuppression withdrawal. The Qiagen DNeasy Blood and Tissue Kit was used for isolation of genomic DNA. As regards this clone: The clone's antigen remains unknown. No much larger clone is present one base from it, and per-base qualities are unavailable.

High-throughput TCRbeta CDR3 sequencing of frozen genomic DNA was performed by immunoSEQ, with PCR amplification, mapping, bias correction and internal controls included. In the paper's pipeline: Productive rearrangements were retained, and unique TCRbeta sequences were defined by the CDR3 nucleotide sequence together with the V and J gene. A sequence counted as donor-reactive only if the sequence showed at least 5-fold expansion in CFSE-low cells compared with unstimulated pre-transplant cells and had a frequency of at least 0.01%. To ensure at least 90% detection power, minimum frequency thresholds were set for each subject based on that subject's lowest-template unstimulated sample. Jensen-Shannon divergence between the top 1000 TCRbeta sequences post-transplant and pre-transplant was used to measure repertoire turnover. Two-sided Fisher's exact tests were used to test for changes in how often donor-reactive sequences were detected. What TCRdb holds here is the immuneACCESS table cut down to in-frame rearrangements. Part of the clones is not present; checked against another copy, under half of the missing clones reflect an unresolved V gene, and the others are unexplained. Clonal size and the V and J genes are those of that table, whereas D and trimming came from the DNA. Here the sample has 65,000 to 90,000 clones; 90% occur a single time. The ten largest clones take up approximately 2.5% of the sample.

According to the germline V gene, CDR1 reads SGHRS and CDR2 reads YFSETQ. V and J are truncated by 4 bases and 2 bases respectively, leaving an intervening sequence of 11 bases. CDR3 length: 14 amino acids, cysteine to phenylalanine. Only the CDR3 DNA stays, 42 bases, in frame from base 1. This clonotype originated in a human donor who received a liver transplant. The chain uses TRBV5-1 and TRBJ2-3; the D region possibly corresponds to TRBD2 (6 bases align). The sequences come from CD4+ T cells from blood, collected before liver transplant. In nucleotide form, the sequence is TGCGCCAGCAGCCCGGGACTTTTCACAGATACGCAGTATTTT. It codes for CASSPGLFTDTQYF.